The present entry profiles one T cell receptor (beta chain) with its context. Its antigen is as yet unknown. Per-sample cDNA came from eight separate reactions. TCRdb re-called the 5' RACE reads and shows each CDR3 protein once, DNA omitted. The sample's table shows roughly 200,000 distinct CDR3 sequences. This sample was taken from a study of monozygotic twins with inflammatory bowel disease. The CDR3 consists of 13 residues. In germline, CDR1 is SQVTM, CDR2 ANQGSEA. Study-wide findings and caveats: Differing immunosuppressive treatments may have added variability to patient repertoires.

Sequenced material: blood. The source of this sequence is a human donor with ulcerative colitis or Crohn's disease, or a healthy co-twin of an affected twin (not recorded which). V usage is TRBV29-1 and J usage is TRBJ1-6; no DNA is available, so the TRBD1 call from TCRdb remains unchecked. The CDR3 is CSVLPGYGSPLHF.